The clone carrying this T cell receptor beta chain was detected only a few times. The target antigen is unknown. The sample is drawn from a study of cytomegalovirus exposure and HLA in healthy donors. About the study: The roughly 120 million unique TCR beta sequences, from 150 million to 200 million T cells, were found by an earlier analysis. Findings of the study overall: The study reported that TCR beta sequences accurately predicted HLA-A and HLA-B alleles in most subjects.

This CDR3 comprises 16 residues. V lost 4 bases, J lost 1 base, and 5 bases stayed unmatched. Germline V lookup: CDR1 SEHNR, CDR2 FQNEAQ (reference sequence). It was with 60 Vbeta and 13 Jbeta primers that the PCR ran. This table comes from immunoSEQ multiplex PCR, and its TCRdb copy is limited to in-frame clones, with some not included. The sample consists of nearly 110,000 clones, roughly 76% of them appearing once. This rearrangement joins TRBV7-9 to TRBJ2-1; 9 nucleotides match TRBD2. This TCR derives from a woman aged 45-59 years in good health and CMV-seropositive. Sample: PBMCs. CDR3 nucleotide sequence: TGTGCCAGCAGCTCTCTGCGGGGGGGGTCCTACAATGAGCAGTTCTTC. This codes for CASSSLRGGSYNEQFF.